This T cell receptor beta chain comes out of a study of cytomegalovirus exposure and HLA in healthy donors. Study-level points and caveats: Across donors, sequencing depth was assumed by presence/absence analyses to be roughly uniform. Segments of the TCR beta V type were, in most cases, productive about 87% or about 30% of the time in an earlier analysis. A list of about 160 TCR beta chains associated with cytomegalovirus was given.

PCR primers comprised 60 Vbeta and 13 Jbeta primers. Repertoires were generated with immunoSEQ multiplex PCR, while TCRdb's copy carries only in-frame clones and drops some. The sample contains 130,000 to 150,000 clones, around 77% of which appear only once. The length of the CDR3 is 17 residues. The germline gives CDR1 SGHTA, CDR2 FQGTGA. Trimming pared 4 bases from V and 0 bases from J, leaving 13 bases between. With regard to this clone: Its antigen is as yet unknown.

The clonotype was recovered from a woman aged 40 to 49 in good health and CMV-seropositive. The chain links TRBV7-3 to TRBJ2-6, with a possible D match to TRBD1 (6 bases). The material sequenced was PBMCs. Here the CDR3 DNA reads TGTGCCAGCAGCTACCGACAGGCTAGCTCTGGGGCCAACGTCCTGACTTTC. Translating it yields CASSYRQASSGANVLTF.